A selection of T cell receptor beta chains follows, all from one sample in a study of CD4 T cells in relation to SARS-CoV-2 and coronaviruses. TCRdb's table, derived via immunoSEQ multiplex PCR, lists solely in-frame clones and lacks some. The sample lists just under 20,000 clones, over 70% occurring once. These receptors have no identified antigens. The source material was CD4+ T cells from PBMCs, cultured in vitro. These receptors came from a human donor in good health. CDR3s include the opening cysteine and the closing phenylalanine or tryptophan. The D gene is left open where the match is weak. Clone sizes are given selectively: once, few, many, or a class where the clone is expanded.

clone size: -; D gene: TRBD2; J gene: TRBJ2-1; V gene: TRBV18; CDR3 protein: CASSRGTSGVDEQFF; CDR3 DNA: TGTGCCAGCTCACGGGGGACTAGCGGTGTGGATGAGCAGTTCTTC
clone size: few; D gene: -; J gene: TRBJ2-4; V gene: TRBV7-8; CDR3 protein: CASSREGRMAKNIQYF; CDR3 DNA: TGTGCCAGCAGCCGAGAGGGGAGGATGGCCAAAAACATTCAGTACTTC
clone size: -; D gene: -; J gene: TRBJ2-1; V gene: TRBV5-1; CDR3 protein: CASSLGADNEQFF; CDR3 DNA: TGCGCCAGCAGCTTGGGGGCGGACAATGAGCAGTTCTTC
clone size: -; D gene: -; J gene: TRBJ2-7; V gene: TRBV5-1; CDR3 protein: CASSLDPGIYEQYF; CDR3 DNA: TGCGCCAGCAGCTTGGACCCCGGGATCTACGAGCAGTACTTC
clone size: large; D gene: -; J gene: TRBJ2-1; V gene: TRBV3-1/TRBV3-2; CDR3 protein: CASSQGPSSYNEQFF; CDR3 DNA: TGTGCCAGCAGCCAAGGTCCAAGCTCCTACAATGAGCAGTTCTTC
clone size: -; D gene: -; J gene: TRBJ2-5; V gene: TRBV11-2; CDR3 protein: CASSSWDWRETQYF; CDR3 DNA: TGTGCCAGCAGCTCCTGGGACTGGCGCGAGACCCAGTACTTC
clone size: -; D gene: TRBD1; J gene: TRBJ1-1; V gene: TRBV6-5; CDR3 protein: CASSLGRDSRFEAFF; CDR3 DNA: TGTGCCAGCAGTCTTGGCCGGGACAGCCGTTTTGAAGCTTTCTTT
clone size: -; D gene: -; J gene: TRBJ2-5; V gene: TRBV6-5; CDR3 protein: CASSYGGETQYF; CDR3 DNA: TGTGCCAGCAGTTACGGGGGAGAGACCCAGTACTTC
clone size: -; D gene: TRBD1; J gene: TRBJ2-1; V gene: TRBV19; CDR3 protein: CASSVHGTGVNNEQFF; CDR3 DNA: TGTGCCAGTAGTGTTCACGGGACAGGGGTAAACAATGAGCAGTTCTTC
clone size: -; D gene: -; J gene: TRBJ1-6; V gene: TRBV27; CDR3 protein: CASSQGQSSYNSPLHF; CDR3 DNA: TGTGCCAGCAGTCAAGGACAGAGCTCCTATAATTCACCCCTCCACTTT
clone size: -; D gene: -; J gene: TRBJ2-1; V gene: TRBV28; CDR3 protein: CASSSQTLEQFF; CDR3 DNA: TGTGCCAGCAGTTCCCAGACCCTAGAGCAGTTCTTC
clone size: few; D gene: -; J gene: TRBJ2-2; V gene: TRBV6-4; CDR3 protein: CASSDPRQANTGELFF; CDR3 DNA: TGTGCCAGCAGTGACCCCCGACAGGCCAACACCGGGGAGCTGTTTTTT
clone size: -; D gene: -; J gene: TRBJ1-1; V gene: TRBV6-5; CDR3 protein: CASSYSIPSDFLSAFF; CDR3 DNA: TGTGCCAGCAGTTACTCTATCCCTAGTGACTTCCTATCGGCTTTCTTT
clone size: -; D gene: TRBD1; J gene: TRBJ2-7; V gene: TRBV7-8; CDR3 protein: CASSLYAGGYEQYF; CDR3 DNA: TGTGCCAGCAGCTTATACGCAGGGGGATACGAGCAGTACTTC
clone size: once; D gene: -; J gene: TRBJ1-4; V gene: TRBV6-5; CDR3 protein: CASTPGVGADEKLFF; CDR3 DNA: TGTGCCAGCACCCCCGGGGTTGGGGCCGATGAAAAACTGTTTTTT
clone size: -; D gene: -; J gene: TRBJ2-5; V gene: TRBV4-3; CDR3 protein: CASSLRGFEETQYF; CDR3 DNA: TGCGCCAGCAGCCTGAGGGGGTTCGAAGAGACCCAGTACTTC
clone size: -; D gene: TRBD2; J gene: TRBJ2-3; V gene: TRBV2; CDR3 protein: CASGLADLDTQYF; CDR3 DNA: TGTGCCAGTGGACTAGCGGACCTGGATACGCAGTATTTT
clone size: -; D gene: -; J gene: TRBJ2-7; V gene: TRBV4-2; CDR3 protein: CASSSPERNSNEQYF; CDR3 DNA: TGTGCCAGCAGCTCTCCAGAGCGGAACAGCAACGAGCAGTACTTC
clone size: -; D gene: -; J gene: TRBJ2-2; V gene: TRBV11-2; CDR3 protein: CASSPADWAGELFF; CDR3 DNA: TGTGCCAGCAGCCCCGCTGACTGGGCCGGGGAGCTGTTTTTT
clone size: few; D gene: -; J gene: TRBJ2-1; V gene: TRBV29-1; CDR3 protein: CSVEGGANSYNEQFF; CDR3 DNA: TGCAGCGTTGAAGGGGGCGCCAACTCCTACAATGAGCAGTTCTTC
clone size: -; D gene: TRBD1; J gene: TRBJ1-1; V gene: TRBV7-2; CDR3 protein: CASIPGLSGTGEAFF; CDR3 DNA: TGTGCCAGCATTCCAGGGTTATCGGGGACAGGGGAAGCTTTCTTT
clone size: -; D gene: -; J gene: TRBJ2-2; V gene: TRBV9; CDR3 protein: CASSVDGAANTGELFF; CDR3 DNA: TGTGCCAGCAGCGTAGACGGGGCGGCTAACACCGGGGAGCTGTTTTTT
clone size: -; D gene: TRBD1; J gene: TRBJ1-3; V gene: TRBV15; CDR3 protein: CATSRPAGGGNTIYF; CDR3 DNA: TGTGCCACCAGCAGACCCGCAGGGGGCGGAAACACCATATATTTT
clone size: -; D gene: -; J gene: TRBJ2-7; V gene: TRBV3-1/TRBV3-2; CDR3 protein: CASSPGSYEQYF; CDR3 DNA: TGTGCCAGCAGCCCTGGCTCCTACGAGCAGTACTTC
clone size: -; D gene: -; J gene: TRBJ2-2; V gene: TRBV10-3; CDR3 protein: CAIRPLSEDTGELFF; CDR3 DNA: TGTGCCATCAGACCCCTTTCGGAGGACACCGGGGAGCTGTTTTTT
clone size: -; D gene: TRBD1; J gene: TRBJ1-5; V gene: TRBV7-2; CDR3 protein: CASSLGDRIFPQPQHF; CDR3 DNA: TGTGCCAGCAGCTTAGGGGACAGAATTTTCCCTCAGCCCCAGCATTTT
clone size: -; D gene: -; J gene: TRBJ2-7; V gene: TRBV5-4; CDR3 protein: CASSSKGFGEQYF; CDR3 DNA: TGTGCCAGCAGCTCGAAGGGTTTTGGCGAGCAGTACTTC
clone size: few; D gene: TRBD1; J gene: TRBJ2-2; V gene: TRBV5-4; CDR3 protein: CASSPTGGGFGELFF; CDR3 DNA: TGTGCCAGCAGCCCGACAGGGGGCGGTTTCGGGGAGCTGTTTTTT
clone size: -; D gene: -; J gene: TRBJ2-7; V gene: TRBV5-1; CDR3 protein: CASSLQGTGAYEQYF; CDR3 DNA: TGCGCCAGCAGCTTGCAAGGTACGGGCGCCTACGAGCAGTACTTC
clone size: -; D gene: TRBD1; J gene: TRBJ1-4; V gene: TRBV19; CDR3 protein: CASSPRTGQGRNRANEKLFF; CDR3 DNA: TGTGCCAGTAGTCCGAGAACGGGACAGGGGAGAAACCGCGCAAATGAAAAACTGTTTTTT
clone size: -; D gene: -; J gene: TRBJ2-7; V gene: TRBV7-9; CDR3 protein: CASSSEYEQYF; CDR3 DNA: TGTGCCAGCAGCTCGGAATACGAGCAGTACTTC
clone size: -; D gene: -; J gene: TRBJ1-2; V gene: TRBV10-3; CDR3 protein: CAIRGASHRGYGYTF; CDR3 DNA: TGTGCCATCAGGGGGGCGTCCCACCGGGGCTATGGCTACACCTTC
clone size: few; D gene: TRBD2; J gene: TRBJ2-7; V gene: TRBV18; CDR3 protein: CASSRTSSTYEQYF; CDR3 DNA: TGTGCCAGCTCACGGACTAGCAGCACCTACGAGCAGTACTTC
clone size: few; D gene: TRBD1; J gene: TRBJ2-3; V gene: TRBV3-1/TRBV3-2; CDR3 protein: CASSPPTGYFGTSTDTQYF; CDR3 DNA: TGTGCCAGCAGCCCTCCGACAGGGTACTTCGGTACTAGCACAGATACGCAGTATTTT
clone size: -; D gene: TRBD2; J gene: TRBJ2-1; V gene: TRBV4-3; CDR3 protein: CASSQDPSGGSNEQFF; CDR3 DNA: TGCGCCAGCAGCCAAGATCCCTCGGGCGGGAGCAATGAGCAGTTCTTC
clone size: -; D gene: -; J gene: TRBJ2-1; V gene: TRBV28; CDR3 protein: CASSTPGTHDEQFF; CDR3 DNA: TGTGCCAGCAGTACCCCCGGGACCCACGATGAGCAGTTCTTC
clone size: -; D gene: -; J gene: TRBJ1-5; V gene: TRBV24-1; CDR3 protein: CATSDPGQPQHF; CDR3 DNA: TGTGCCACCAGTGACCCCGGTCAGCCCCAGCATTTT
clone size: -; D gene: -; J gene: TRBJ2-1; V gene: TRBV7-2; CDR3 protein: CASSLRYNEQFF; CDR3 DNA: TGTGCCAGCAGCTTGAGGTACAATGAGCAGTTCTTC
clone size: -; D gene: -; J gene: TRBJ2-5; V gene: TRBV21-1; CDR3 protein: CASSSLTGEEETQYF; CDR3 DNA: TGTGCCAGCAGCAGCTTGACAGGGGAGGAGGAGACCCAGTACTTC
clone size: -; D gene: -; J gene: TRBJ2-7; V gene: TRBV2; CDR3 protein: CASRRGLSSYEQYF; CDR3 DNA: TGTGCCAGTCGGAGGGGGCTGAGCTCCTACGAGCAGTACTTC
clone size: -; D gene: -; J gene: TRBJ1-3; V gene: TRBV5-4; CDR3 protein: CASSYRGGRQNTIYF; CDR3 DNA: TGTGCCAGCAGCTACCGGGGAGGCAGACAAAACACCATATATTTT
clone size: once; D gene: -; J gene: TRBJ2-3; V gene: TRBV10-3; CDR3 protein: CAISRQVTDTQYF; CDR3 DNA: TGTGCCATCAGTCGACAGGTCACAGATACGCAGTATTTT
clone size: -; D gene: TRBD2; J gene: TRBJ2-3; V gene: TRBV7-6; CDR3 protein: CASSLDISGSSDTQYF; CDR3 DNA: TGTGCCAGCAGCTTAGATATTAGCGGGAGTTCAGATACGCAGTATTTT
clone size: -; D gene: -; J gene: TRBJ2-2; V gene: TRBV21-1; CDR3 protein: CASSEGGNKTNTGELFF; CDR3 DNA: TGTGCCAGCAGCGAGGGGGGGAACAAGACGAACACCGGGGAGCTGTTTTTT
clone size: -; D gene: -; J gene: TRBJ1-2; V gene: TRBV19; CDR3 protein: CASSIDGGGTDYGYTF; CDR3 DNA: TGTGCCAGTAGTATAGACGGAGGGGGAACGGACTATGGCTACACCTTC
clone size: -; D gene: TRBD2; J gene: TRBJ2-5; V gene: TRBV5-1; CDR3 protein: CASSKTSGSNQETQYF; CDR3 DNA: TGCGCCAGCAGTAAAACTAGCGGGAGTAATCAAGAGACCCAGTACTTC
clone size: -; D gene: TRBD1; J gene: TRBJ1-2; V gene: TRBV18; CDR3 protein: CASSPPPDRGRDDYTF; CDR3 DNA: TGTGCCAGCTCACCACCCCCTGACAGGGGGCGCGACGACTACACCTTC
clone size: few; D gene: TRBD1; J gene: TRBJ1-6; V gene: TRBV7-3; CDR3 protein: CASSRDRAGTNSPLHF; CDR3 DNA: TGTGCCAGCAGCCGGGACAGGGCAGGAACCAATTCACCCCTCCACTTT
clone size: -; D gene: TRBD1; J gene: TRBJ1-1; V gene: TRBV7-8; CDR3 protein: CASRLNSGGVDTEAFF; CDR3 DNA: TGTGCCAGCAGGTTAAACTCAGGGGGCGTGGACACTGAAGCTTTCTTT
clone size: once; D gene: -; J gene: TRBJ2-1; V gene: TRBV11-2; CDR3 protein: CASSYQLLLVNEQFF; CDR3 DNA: TGTGCCAGCAGCTACCAGCTCTTACTAGTCAATGAGCAGTTCTTC
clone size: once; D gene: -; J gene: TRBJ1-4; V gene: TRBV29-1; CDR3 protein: CSVGRVAGALEELFF; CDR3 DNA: TGCAGCGTGGGCCGCGTTGCGGGGGCCCTTGAGGAACTGTTTTTT
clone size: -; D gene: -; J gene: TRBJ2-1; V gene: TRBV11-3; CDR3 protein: CASSLGGVNEQFF; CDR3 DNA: TGTGCCAGCAGCTTAGGGGGCGTAAATGAGCAGTTCTTC